The T cell receptor beta chain described here comes from a study of blood T cell repertoires in COVID-19. Profiling relied on immunoSEQ multiplex PCR, and the TCRdb table lists in-frame clones only, not all of them. Of around 160,000 clones in the sample, around 80% were seen once. Trimming removed 6 bases from V and 7 bases from J; junction bases left unmatched: 3. CDR3 length: 13 residues. Germline CDR1 SNHLY, CDR2 FYNNEI. The sample was peripheral blood. The rearrangement links TRBV2 to TRBJ1-6; 7 positions agree with TRBD1. The TCR sequence derives from a human donor in a cohort sampled during active COVID-19. The CDR3 loop reads CASRTGRNSPLHF. The CDR3 DNA sequence: TGTGCCAGCAGGACAGGGAGAAATTCACCCCTCCACTTT. Full variable domain (missing parts from reference TRBV2 and TRBJ1-6): EPEVTQTPSHQVTQMGQEVILRCVPISNHLYFYWYRQILGQKVEFLVSFYNNEISEKSEIFDDQFSVERPDGSNFTLKIRSTKLEDSAMYFCASRTGRNSPLHFGNGTRLTVT.